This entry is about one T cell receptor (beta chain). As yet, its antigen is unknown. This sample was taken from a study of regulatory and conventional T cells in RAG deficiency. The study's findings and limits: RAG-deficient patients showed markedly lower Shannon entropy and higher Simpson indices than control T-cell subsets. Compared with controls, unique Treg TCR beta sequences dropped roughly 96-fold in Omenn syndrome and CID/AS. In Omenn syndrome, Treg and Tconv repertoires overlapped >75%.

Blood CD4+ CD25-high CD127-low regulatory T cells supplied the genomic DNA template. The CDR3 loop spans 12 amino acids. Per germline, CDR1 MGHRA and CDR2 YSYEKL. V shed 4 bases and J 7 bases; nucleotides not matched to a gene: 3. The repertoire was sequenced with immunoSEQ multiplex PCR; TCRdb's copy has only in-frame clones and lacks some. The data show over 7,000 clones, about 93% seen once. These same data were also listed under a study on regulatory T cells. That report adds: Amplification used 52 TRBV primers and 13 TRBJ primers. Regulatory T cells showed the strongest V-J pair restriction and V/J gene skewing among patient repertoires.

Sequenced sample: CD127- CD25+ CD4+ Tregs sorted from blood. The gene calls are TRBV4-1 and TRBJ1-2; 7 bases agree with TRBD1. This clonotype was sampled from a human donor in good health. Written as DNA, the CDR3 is TGCGCCAGCAGCCTGGGACAGACTGGCTACACCTTC. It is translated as CASSLGQTGYTF.